These 22 T cell receptor beta chains originate from one sample sequenced in a study of CD8 T cells in ankylosing spondylitis. MiXCR, applied by TCRdb to the 5' RACE reads, yields one record per CDR3 protein. The repertoire holds roughly 17,000 distinct CDR3 sequences, with 7.5% to 9.5% as singletons. The sequenced sample consisted of blood. The receptor set was obtained from a male donor with ankylosing spondylitis or in good health (not recorded which).

Points on this clonotype: The junction differs from germline at one of its ends, possibly a read error. This sequence joins TRBV20-1 and TRBJ2-1, with no clear D. Per germline, CDR1 DFQATT and CDR2 SNEGSKA (reference sequence). The CDR3 runs 11 residues. The CDR3 coding sequence is TGCAGTGCTAGCCCCGACCGTCGGCAGTTCTTT. It translates to CSASPDRRQFF.

This clonotype was detected ten times or more. This rearrangement joins TRBV11-2 to TRBJ2-1; D gene unclear. The CDR3 extends over 17 amino acids. V shed 3 bases and J shed 5 bases, with 20 bases lying between them. Germline values: CDR1 SGHAT, CDR2 FQNNGV. Written as DNA, the CDR3 is TGTGCCAGCAGCTTCCTTGGGGTAGCTTCCCTAAACAATGAGCAGTTCTTC. The encoded protein is CASSFLGVASLNNEQFF.

The sample holds many counts of this clonotype. The chain is built from TRBV12-3 or TRBV12-4 and TRBJ1-5, with a possible D match to TRBD1 (5 bases). V lost 7 bases and J lost 6, with 10 bases in between. This CDR3 spans 12 amino acids. The CDR3, as DNA: TGTGCCAGCACTCGGGGGGGTCAGCCCCAGCATTTT. Translated, it gives CASTRGGQPQHF.

This clonotype was seen a few times. V gene TRBV7-3 combines with J gene TRBJ2-3; TRBD2 aligns across 12 bases. There are 15 residues in the CDR3. The germline gives CDR1 SGHTA, CDR2 FQGTGA. Unmatched junction bases numbered 7, after V lost 1 base and J lost 11 bases. For the CDR3, the DNA is TGTGCCAGCAGCTTAAATCCTAGCGGGAGGGCTGAGCAGTATTTT. Translation: CASSLNPSGRAEQYF.

This clonotype has just a few counts. V usage is TRBV20-1 and J usage is TRBJ1-1; D remains unclear. The CDR3 runs 13 residues. Trimming removed 5 bases at V and 4 bases at J, with 14 bases between. Germline V CDR1 and CDR2: DFQATT, SNEGSKA (reference sequence). Here the CDR3 reads CSASTPVATEAFF. CDR3 DNA: TGCAGTGCTTCGACACCCGTTGCCACTGAAGCTTTCTTT.

The V call is TRBV29-1, the J call TRBJ2-2, with D perhaps matching TRBD1 (6 bases). This CDR3 is built from 13 residues. Germline values: CDR1 SQVTM, CDR2 ANQGSEA. V lost 3 bases, J lost 3 bases, and 8 bases lay in between. The CDR3 spells CSVDQGYTGELFF. CDR3 in DNA: TGCAGCGTTGATCAGGGGTACACCGGGGAGCTGTTTTTT.

This clonotype was detected many times. The genes are TRBV6-6 and TRBJ2-1; D ambiguous. This CDR3 is 14 amino acids long. Per germline, CDR1 MNHNY and CDR2 SVGAGI (reference sequence). V was pared by 2 bases and J by 2 bases, with 7 bases between. The CDR3 coding sequence is TGTGCCAGCAGTTACGCGGAGACCTACAATGAGCAGTTCTTC. Residues: CASSYAETYNEQFF.

Many counts were recorded for this clonotype. V gene TRBV7-3 combines with J gene TRBJ2-2, with D unclear. Germline-derived CDR1 and CDR2 are SGHTA and FQGTGA. The CDR3 sequence is 12 residues long. Trimming cost V 8 bases and J 5 bases, with 9 bases left between them. The DNA for the CDR3 is TGTGCCAGCTCCTACGGGACCGGGGAGCTGTTTTTT. Its translation is CASSYGTGELFF. Variable domain in full (rest from reference TRBV7-3 and TRBJ2-2): GAGVSQTPSNKVTEKGKYVELRCDPISGHTALYWYRQSLGQGPEFLIYFQGTGAADDSGLPNDRFFAVRPEGSVSTLKIQRTERGDSAVYLCASSYGTGELFFGEGSRLTVL.

This clonotype has a count of ten or more. The rearrangement uses TRBV5-1 and TRBJ1-3; D ambiguous. This CDR3 comprises 15 residues. Germline V CDR1 and CDR2: SGHRS, YFSETQ. V was trimmed by 1 base and J by 4 bases, leaving 12 bases between them. The CDR3 DNA follows: TGCGCCAGCAGCTTGAATTCGGGCTACGGAAACACCATATATTTT. This sequence encodes CASSLNSGYGNTIYF.

This clonotype has more than one count but fewer than ten. J is TRBJ2-1 and V is TRBV2; D is ambiguous. From germline, CDR1 is SNHLY and CDR2 FYNNEI. The V end lost 0 bases, the J end lost 2 bases, and 14 bases lay between the germline ends. CDR3 length: 17 residues. CDR3 loop: CASSEALITRAYNEQFF. The DNA of the CDR3 is TGTGCCAGCAGTGAAGCGCTGATTACTCGTGCCTACAATGAGCAGTTCTTC.

This clonotype was found many times. This sequence joins TRBV9 and TRBJ2-2, with D uncertain. The CDR3 is 15 residues long. The V gene lost 5 bases and the J gene lost 2 bases, with 13 bases spanning the gap. The germline V gene encodes CDR1 SGDLS and CDR2 YYNGEE. The CDR3 reads CASSFGTSNTGELFF. The CDR3 nucleotides read TGTGCCAGCAGTTTCGGTACTTCCAACACCGGGGAGCTGTTTTTT.

This clonotype has a count of ten or more. This sequence joins TRBV29-1 and TRBJ2-7; TRBD2 agrees at 7 bases. The V gene end was trimmed by 6 bases and the J gene end by 2 bases; junction bases not matched to a gene: 7. The CDR3 spans 13 residues. Germline-derived CDR1 and CDR2 are SQVTM and ANQGSEA. This CDR3 is CSVVLAGAYEQYF. CDR3 in DNA: TGCAGCGTAGTGTTAGCGGGCGCCTACGAGCAGTACTTC.

In its sample, this clonotype ranks as medium-sized. The chain links TRBV20-1 to TRBJ1-6; 9 nucleotides line up with TRBD1. CDR1 is DFQATT and CDR2 is SNEGSKA in the germline V gene (reference sequence). V gave up 5 bases and J gave up 10 bases; unmatched junction bases: 9. The CDR3 loop spans 14 amino acids. DNA for the CDR3: TGCAGTGCTGCCCGGGACAGGGAGTCGTCACCCCTCCACTTT. Protein: CSAARDRESSPLHF.

The table lists this clonotype with a few counts. The V call is TRBV28, the J call TRBJ1-5, with D uncertain. The germline V and J ends were trimmed by 4 bases and 11 bases, with 9 bases remaining between them. CDR3 length: 11 residues. Germline loops: CDR1 MDHEN, CDR2 SYDVKM. The CDR3 DNA follows: TGTGCCAGCAGTTCCGCCGCGGCCCAGCATTTT. This gives the protein CASSSAAAQHF.

This clonotype has a handful of counts. V and J are TRBV12-3 or TRBV12-4 and TRBJ1-4; D remains ambiguous. The CDR3 spans 13 residues. The germline V and J ends were trimmed by 8 bases and 4 bases, with 11 bases remaining between them. The CDR3 region is CASQDSLNEKLFF. The DNA for the CDR3 is TGTGCCAGCCAGGATTCGCTTAATGAAAAACTGTTTTTT.

This clonotype has ten or more counts. The chain is built from TRBV7-2 and TRBJ2-1; the match to TRBD2 covers 10 bases. CDR3 length: 15 amino acids. With 2 bases clipped from V and 3 bases from J, the junction kept 1 base outside the gene matches. CDR1 and CDR2 from the germline V gene are SGHTA and FQGNSA. This CDR3 is CASSLTSGDYNEQFF. The CDR3 region has the DNA TGTGCCAGCAGCTTAACTAGCGGGGACTACAATGAGCAGTTCTTC.

This clonotype was detected ten times or more. This chain joins TRBV20-1 and TRBJ2-7, with TRBD2 identical over 11 bases. Germline CDR1 and CDR2: DFQATT and SNEGSKA (reference sequence). J lost 2 bases, V lost 2 bases, and 5 bases had no gene match. This CDR3 contains 15 residues. Here the CDR3 DNA reads TGCAGTGCTAGACATTTGACTAGCGGGGCCTACGAGCAGTACGTC. It is translated as CSARHLTSGAYEQYV.

The chain couples TRBV5-1 to TRBJ1-1, with 10 bases fitting TRBD1. Germline lookup yields CDR1 SGHRS and CDR2 YFSETQ. This CDR3 contains 15 residues. V lost 4 bases, J lost 4 bases, and 7 bases stayed unmatched. The CDR3 here is CASSDPGQGSTEAFF. In DNA form, the CDR3 reads TGCGCCAGCAGCGATCCGGGACAGGGGAGCACTGAAGCTTTCTTT. The variable domain in full, completed from reference TRBV5-1 and TRBJ1-1, reads KAGVTQTPRYLIKTRGQQVTLSCSPISGHRSVSWYQQTPGQGLQFLFEYFSETQRNKGNFPGRFSGRQFSNSRSEMNVSTLELGDSALYLCASSDPGQGSTEAFFGQGTRLTVV.

This clonotype has at least ten counts. The rearrangement links TRBV6-2 or TRBV6-3 to TRBJ2-4; a weak D match, TRBD2 (6 bases). V was clipped by 0 bases and J by 2 bases, with 14 bases between them. CDR3 size: 17 residues. From germline, CDR1 is MNHEY and CDR2 SVGEGT. For the CDR3, the DNA is TGTGCCAGCAGTTACTCGTCTAGCGTCCTAACCAAAAACATTCAGTACTTC. Its translation: CASSYSSSVLTKNIQYF.

This clonotype has ten or more counts. The V gene is TRBV6-2 or TRBV6-3, the J gene TRBJ2-5, with D uncertain. V was pared by 0 bases and J by 6 bases, with 5 bases between. Germline V lookup: CDR1 MNHEY, CDR2 SVGEGT. The CDR3 is made up of 12 amino acids. The CDR3 nucleotides are TGTGCCAGCAGTTACTCGAGGCAGACCCAGTACTTC. It yields the protein CASSYSRQTQYF.

The sample holds a few counts of this clonotype. The genes are TRBV25-1 and TRBJ2-2; D ambiguous. Germline CDR1 reads MGHDK; CDR2 reads SYGVNS. Trimming shortened V by 5 bases and J by 1 base, and 11 bases separated the two germline ends. This CDR3 has 15 amino acids. The CDR3 protein is CASSPQMENTGELFF. In nucleotides, the CDR3 is TGTGCCAGCAGTCCCCAAATGGAGAACACCGGGGAGCTGTTTTTT.

The sample holds many counts of this clonotype. The chain employs TRBV20-1 and TRBJ2-1, with a possible D match to TRBD2 (5 bases). The CDR3 runs to 15 residues. Trimming cost V 6 bases and J 0 bases, with 15 bases left between them. Germline V gives CDR1 DFQATT, CDR2 SNEGSKA (reference sequence). The CDR3: CSAIDRRSSYNEQFF. CDR3 sequence (DNA): TGCAGTGCCATAGATCGGAGGAGCTCCTACAATGAGCAGTTCTTC.